The clone carrying this T cell receptor beta chain was seen more than once but under ten times. The sample originates from a study of blood T cell repertoires in COVID-19. The wider study: Spain, Italy and the United States supplied samples that represented acute and convalescent COVID-19. Sources were T cells, B-cell-depleted T cells, or PBMCs; the material itself was cDNA or gDNA.

Per the original methods: Amplification from reference gene primers served as the basis for estimated nucleated cell counts. Profiling relied on immunoSEQ multiplex PCR, and the TCRdb table lists in-frame clones only, not all of them. D and trimming were read from the DNA, whereas the V and J calls and clone size are those reported in that table. The data contain 100,000 to 110,000 clones, about 77% of them singletons. Germline CDR1 LGHDT, CDR2 YNNKEL (reference sequence). CDR3 length equals 14 residues. V was clipped by 3 bases and J by 5 bases, with 8 bases between them. Sequencing was done on a sample of peripheral blood. The sequence was collected from a woman in her 70s with acute or convalescent COVID-19. V is TRBV3-1 (or the pseudogene TRBV3-2) and J is TRBJ1-6; maybe TRBD1 (6 bases). This chain's CDR3 is CASSHGQNNSPLHF. CDR3 nucleotide sequence: TGTGCCAGCAGCCACGGACAGAATAATTCACCCCTCCACTTT.